This T cell receptor beta chain was recorded in a study of T cell responses to AZD1222 COVID-19 vaccine. Study-level findings and limits: Repertoire sampling occurred only after the peak T cell response. Across spike, vaccine-associated CD4 TCRs were found, dominant at 160-218 and 743-854. Once two AZD1222 doses were given, Spike-specific TCR breadth and depth went up.

This CDR3 has 13 amino acids. The V gene lost 7 bases and the J gene lost 2 bases, with 11 bases spanning the gap. Looked up from germline, CDR1 is SEHNR and CDR2 is FQNEAQ (reference sequence). Note on this clone: Its target is unknown.

TCRdb's copy holds only in-frame clones and misses some; the assay was immunoSEQ multiplex PCR. The sample contains 100,000 to 150,000 clones, 88% of which appear only once. The source of this sequence is an adult in good health. Specimen: peripheral blood, collected on day 0 of AZD1222 vaccination. The chain has TRBV7-9 and TRBJ1-1; D not certain. CDR3 sequence reads: CASTRPSNTEAFF. CDR3 in DNA: TGTGCCAGCACCCGACCGAGTAACACTGAAGCTTTCTTT.